This entry features one T cell receptor (beta chain) sequence. The antigen is unknown. This entry is derived from a study of cytomegalovirus exposure and HLA in healthy donors. Study outcomes and limitations: Productive rates of about 90% or about 30% were seen for most TCR beta V segments in an earlier analysis. Later work associated 16,951 TCR beta sequences with HLA alleles at 0.05 false discovery rate.

Trimming pared 2 bases from V and 3 bases from J, leaving 14 bases between. Germline V CDR1 and CDR2: SGHRS, YFSETQ. CDR3 length: 15 amino acids. PCR used 60 Vbeta primers and 13 Jbeta primers. Assay: immunoSEQ multiplex PCR; the TCRdb copy retains only in-frame clones and omits some. The sample lists about 130,000 clones, about 77% occurring once. The chain couples TRBV5-1 to TRBJ1-1, with D perhaps TRBD1 (6 bases). The origin of this receptor is a man in his forties or fifties in good health and CMV-seronegative. The sequenced material came from PBMCs. In DNA, the CDR3 is TGCGCCAGCAGCTTATTAGGGTCAGGGGACACTGAAGCTTTCTTT. Translated, it gives CASSLLGSGDTEAFF.